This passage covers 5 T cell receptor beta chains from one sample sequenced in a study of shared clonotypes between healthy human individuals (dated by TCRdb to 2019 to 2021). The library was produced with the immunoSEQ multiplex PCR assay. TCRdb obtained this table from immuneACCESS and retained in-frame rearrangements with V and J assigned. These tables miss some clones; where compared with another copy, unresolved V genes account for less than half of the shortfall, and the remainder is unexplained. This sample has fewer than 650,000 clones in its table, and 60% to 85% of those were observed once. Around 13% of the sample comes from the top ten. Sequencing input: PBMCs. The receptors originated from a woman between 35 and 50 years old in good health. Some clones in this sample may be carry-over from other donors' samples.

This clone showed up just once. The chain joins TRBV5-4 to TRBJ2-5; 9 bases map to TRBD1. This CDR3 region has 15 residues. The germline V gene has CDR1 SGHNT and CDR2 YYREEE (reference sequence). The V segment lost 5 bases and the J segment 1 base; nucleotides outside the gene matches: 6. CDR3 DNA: TGTGCCAGCAGTCCCGGGGGACAGGGCCAAGAGACCCAGTACTTC. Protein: CASSPGGQGQETQYF.

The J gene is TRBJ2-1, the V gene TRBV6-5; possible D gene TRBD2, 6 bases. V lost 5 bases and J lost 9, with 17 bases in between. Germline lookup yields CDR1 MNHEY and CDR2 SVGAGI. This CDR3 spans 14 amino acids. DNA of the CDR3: TGTGCCAGCAGTAATCCGAGACTAGATTTTGAGCAGTTCTTC. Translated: CASSNPRLDFEQFF.

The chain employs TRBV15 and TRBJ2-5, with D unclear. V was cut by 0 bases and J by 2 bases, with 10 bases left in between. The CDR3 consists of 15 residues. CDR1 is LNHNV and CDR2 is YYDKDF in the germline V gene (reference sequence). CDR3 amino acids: CATSRDPGQQETQYF. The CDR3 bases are TGTGCCACCAGCAGAGATCCCGGGCAACAAGAGACCCAGTACTTC.

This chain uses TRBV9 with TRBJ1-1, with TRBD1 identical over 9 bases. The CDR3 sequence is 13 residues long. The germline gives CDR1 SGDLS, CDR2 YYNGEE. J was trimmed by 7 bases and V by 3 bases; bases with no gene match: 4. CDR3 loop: CASSGQGGGEAFF. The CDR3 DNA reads TGTGCCAGCAGCGGACAGGGGGGCGGTGAAGCTTTCTTT. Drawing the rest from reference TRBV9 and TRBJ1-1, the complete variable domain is DSGVTQTPKHLITATGQRVTLRCSPRSGDLSVYWYQQSLDQGLQFLIQYYNGEERAKGNILERFSAQQFPDLHSELNLSSLELGDSALYFCASSGQGGGEAFFGQGTRLTVV.

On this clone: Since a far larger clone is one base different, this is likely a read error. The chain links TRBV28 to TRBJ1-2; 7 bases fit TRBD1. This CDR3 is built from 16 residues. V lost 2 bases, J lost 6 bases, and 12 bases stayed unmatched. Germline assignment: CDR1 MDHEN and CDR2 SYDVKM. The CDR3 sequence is CASSLEPGTANHGYTF. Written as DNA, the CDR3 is TGTGCCAGCAGTTTAGAGCCCGGGACAGCGAACCATGGCTACACCTTC.